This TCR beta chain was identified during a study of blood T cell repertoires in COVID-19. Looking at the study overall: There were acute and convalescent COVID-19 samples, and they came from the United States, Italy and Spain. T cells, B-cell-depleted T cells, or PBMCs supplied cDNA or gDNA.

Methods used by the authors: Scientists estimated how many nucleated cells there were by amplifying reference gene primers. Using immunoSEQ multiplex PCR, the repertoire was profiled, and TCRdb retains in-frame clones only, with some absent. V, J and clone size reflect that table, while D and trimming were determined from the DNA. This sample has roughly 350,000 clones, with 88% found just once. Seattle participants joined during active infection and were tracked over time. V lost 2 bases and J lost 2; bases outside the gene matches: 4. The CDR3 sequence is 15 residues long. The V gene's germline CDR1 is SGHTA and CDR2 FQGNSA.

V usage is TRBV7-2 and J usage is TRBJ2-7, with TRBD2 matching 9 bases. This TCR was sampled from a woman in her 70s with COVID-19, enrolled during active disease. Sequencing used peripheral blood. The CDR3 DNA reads TGTGCCAGCAGCTTACAGGCGGGGGGGACCTACGAGCAGTACTTC. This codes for CASSLQAGGTYEQYF.